This TCR beta chain was captured by sequencing in a study of blood T cells in healthy people across ages. Study-wide results and limits: Diversity was higher, and naive CD4+ cells more numerous, in long-lived donors than in aged donors.

Germline V gives CDR1 MNHEY, CDR2 SMNVEV (reference sequence). V lost 3 bases and J lost 8, with 11 bases in between. CDR3 length: 13 residues. This clonotype was seen a few times. Its matching antigen is unknown. A J-beta primer mix and a sample-barcoded 5' primer were used in a second PCR of roughly 6 to 12 cycles. Each cDNA molecule was tagged by a template-switch adaptor with 12 random nucleotides. All samples yielded 3 million or more CDR3-containing paired-end reads. TCRdb processed the 5' RACE reads anew with MiXCR; each CDR3 protein has one entry. The sample contains 600,000 or so distinct CDR3 sequences, roughly 21% of which appear only once.

The origin of this receptor is a man aged 70 or older in good health. The sample was blood. J is TRBJ2-1 and V is TRBV27; no clear D. CDR3 amino acids: CASSLIVPHEQFF. The DNA of the CDR3 is TGTGCCAGCAGTTTGATAGTCCCCCATGAGCAGTTCTTC.